One sample yielded the 23 T cell receptor beta chains listed below, sequenced in a study of cytomegalovirus exposure and HLA in healthy donors. Vbeta (60) and Jbeta (13) primers were used in the PCR. Produced via immunoSEQ multiplex PCR; TCRdb's table is partial and in-frame only. The sample contains a few hundred thousand clones, 80% to 90% of which appear only once. Sample: PBMCs. The receptors shown here come from a man aged 25-45 years in good health and CMV-seronegative.

The gene calls are TRBV7-9 and TRBJ2-3; no clear D. The length of the CDR3 is 13 residues. Germline CDR1 SEHNR, CDR2 FQNEAQ (reference sequence). Trimming stripped 5 bases from V and 2 bases from J, with 8 bases between. CDR3: CASSARVTDTQYF. The CDR3 DNA reads TGTGCCAGCAGCGCTCGGGTCACAGATACGCAGTATTTT.

In its sample, this clone was seen once. V is TRBV6-5 and J is TRBJ1-4, with a tentative D call TRBD1 (5 bases). V was shortened by 5 bases and J by 7 bases, with 8 bases between the two germline ends. The CDR3 runs to 12 residues. CDR1 and CDR2 from the germline V gene are MNHEY and SVGAGI. The CDR3 here is CASSKTVEKLFF. The CDR3 DNA follows: TGTGCCAGCAGTAAGACAGTTGAAAAACTGTTTTTT.

The V and J genes are TRBV5-1 and TRBJ1-1; TRBD1 matches 8 bases. The CDR3 loop spans 14 amino acids. V lost 4 bases, J lost 1 base, and 3 bases stayed unmatched. The V gene's germline CDR1 is SGHRS and CDR2 YFSETQ. The CDR3 nucleotides read TGCGCCAGCAGCCGGACAGGGTCGAACACTGAAGCTTTCTTT. It yields the protein CASSRTGSNTEAFF.

This sequence joins TRBV4-3 and TRBJ1-1; D is perhaps TRBD1 (6 bases). The CDR3 is 15 residues long. Germline V gene sequence: CDR1 LGHNA, CDR2 YSLEER. Trimming shortened V by 0 bases and J by 9 bases, and 17 bases separated the two germline ends. This CDR3 reads CASSQDPASRGKAFF. The CDR3 region has the DNA TGCGCCAGCAGCCAAGATCCCGCGAGCAGGGGTAAAGCTTTCTTT.

The chain has TRBV6-4 and TRBJ2-3, with a tentative D call TRBD1 (6 bases). The CDR3 length is 14 residues. The germline V gene encodes CDR1 MRHNA and CDR2 SNTAGT. Between the trimmed V and J ends, which lost 8 bases and 0 bases, there was a span of 12 bases. In DNA form, the CDR3 reads TGTGCCAGCGCTCGGACAGCTAGCACAGATACGCAGTATTTT. This codes for CASARTASTDTQYF.

In its sample, this clone was seen once. The chain recombines TRBV18 with TRBJ1-2; TRBD1 aligns across 7 bases. Germline trimming cut 4 bases from V and 1 base from J; bases unmatched to any gene: 12. From germline, CDR1 is KGHSH and CDR2 LQKENI. The CDR3 totals 17 residues. This CDR3 is CASSLRTGPGFNYGYTF. The CDR3 DNA reads as TGTGCCAGCTCACTCAGGACAGGACCGGGGTTTAACTATGGCTACACCTTC. Combining the CDR3 with reference TRBV18 and TRBJ1-2 gives the whole variable domain NAGVMQNPRHLVRRRGQEARLRCSPMKGHSHVYWYRQLPEEGLKFMVYLQKENIIDESGMPKERFSAEFPKEGPSILRIQQVVRGDSAAYFCASSLRTGPGFNYGYTFGSGTRLTVV.

This clone was seen more than once but under ten times. The chain is built from TRBV18 and TRBJ1-3, with TRBD1 identical over 7 bases. Germline V gene data show CDR1 as KGHSH and CDR2 as LQKENI. J lost 0 bases, V lost 2 bases, and 7 bases had no gene match. There are 17 residues in the CDR3. The CDR3 loop is CASSPWEGGRSGNTIYF. The CDR3 DNA reads TGTGCCAGCTCACCATGGGAAGGGGGCCGCTCTGGAAACACCATATATTTT.

The rearrangement links TRBV7-9 to TRBJ1-4; no definite D call. This CDR3 spans 17 amino acids. V was pared by 4 bases and J by 0 bases, with 15 bases between. Germline loops: CDR1 SEHNR, CDR2 FQNEAQ (reference sequence). CDR3 amino acids: CASSSPGGKATNEKLFF. The CDR3, as DNA: TGTGCCAGCAGCTCCCCGGGAGGGAAAGCAACTAATGAAAAACTGTTTTTT.

The rearrangement links TRBV4-2 to TRBJ2-5, with D possibly being TRBD1 (5 bases). The V gene lost 4 bases and the J gene lost 1 base, with 7 bases spanning the gap. Germline V gene sequence: CDR1 LGHNA, CDR2 YNFKEQ. This CDR3 is built from 13 residues. The CDR3 DNA sequence: TGTGCCAGCAGCCGGGGCGCCCAAGAGACCCAGTACTTC. Translating it yields CASSRGAQETQYF.

The chain couples TRBV7-9 to TRBJ1-6; the D gene is possibly TRBD1 (5 bases). The V end lost 2 bases, the J end lost 8 bases, and 13 bases lay between the germline ends. CDR1 SEHNR and CDR2 FQNEAQ come from the germline V gene (reference sequence). The CDR3 is 15 amino acids. The CDR3 DNA sequence: TGTGCCAGCAGCTTACGCCAGGGAGGGGATTCACCCCTCCACTTT. It encodes CASSLRQGGDSPLHF.

The CDR3 region has the DNA TGTGCCAGCAGCGTAGTCTCGCGGGGGGGCCGAGGTGAGCAGTTCTTC. Its translation is CASSVVSRGGRGEQFF. The chain links TRBV9 to TRBJ2-1; TRBD2 aligns across 9 bases. This CDR3 region has 16 residues. CDR1 is SGDLS and CDR2 is YYNGEE in the germline V gene. The junction had 10 bases not matched to a gene; V was cut back by 0 bases and J by 9 bases.

The chain carries TRBV9 and TRBJ2-7, with 9 bases lining up with TRBD1. With V trimmed by 4 bases and J by 4 bases, 6 bases remained unmatched. CDR1 is SGDLS, CDR2 YYNGEE, per germline. This CDR3 has 14 residues. CDR3 DNA: TGTGCCAGCAGCCCCGGGACAGGGCAGTACGAGCAGTACTTC. The encoded protein is CASSPGTGQYEQYF.

This chain joins TRBV2 and TRBJ2-3; tentative D call: TRBD1 (5 bases). The CDR3 sequence is 15 residues long. The V and J ends lost 4 bases and 0 bases respectively, with 11 bases between them. Germline V lookup: CDR1 SNHLY, CDR2 FYNNEI. The CDR3: CASSVGRGSTDTQYF. As DNA, the CDR3 is TGTGCCAGCAGTGTGGGAAGGGGCAGCACAGATACGCAGTATTTT.

This chain uses TRBV7-2 with TRBJ2-7, with D perhaps matching TRBD1 (5 bases). The CDR3 is made up of 14 amino acids. CDR1 is SGHTA and CDR2 is FQGNSA in the germline V gene. V was shortened by 0 bases and J by 4 bases, with 10 bases between the two germline ends. CDR3 sequence (DNA): TGTGCCAGCAGCTTAGCGGGGCGGTTATACGAGCAGTACTTC. It translates to CASSLAGRLYEQYF.

The chain couples TRBV9 to TRBJ2-3; the match to TRBD2 covers 13 bases. This CDR3 comprises 15 residues. The junction had 5 bases not matched to a gene; V was cut back by 4 bases and J by 6 bases. Germline V gene data show CDR1 as SGDLS and CDR2 as YYNGEE. The CDR3 loop is CASSPRTSGGDTQYF. The CDR3 nucleotides read TGTGCCAGCAGCCCCAGGACTAGCGGGGGTGATACGCAGTATTTT.

This chain connects TRBV19 to TRBJ2-7; D might be TRBD2 (5 bases). From germline, CDR1 is LNHDA and CDR2 SQIVND (reference sequence). V was cut by 0 bases and J by 5 bases, with 14 bases left in between. This CDR3 region has 15 residues. CDR3 in amino acids: CASSIERRLEDEQYF. CDR3 nucleotides: TGTGCCAGTAGTATAGAGCGACGACTGGAGGACGAGCAGTACTTC.

The V call is TRBV27, the J call TRBJ1-4; 7 bases align to TRBD1. The V segment lost 2 bases and the J segment 10 bases; nucleotides outside the gene matches: 16. The CDR3 runs 17 residues. Per germline, CDR1 MNHEY and CDR2 SMNVEV (reference sequence). CDR3 coding DNA: TGTGCCAGCAGTTTACCGGGAGTGGGGACAGATGTTGGAAAACTGTTTTTT. Amino acids: CASSLPGVGTDVGKLFF.

The rearrangement links TRBV11-2 to TRBJ1-1; unclear D gene. Per the germline V gene, CDR1 is SGHAT and CDR2 is FQNNGV. V lost 2 bases, J lost 9 bases, and 13 bases lay in between. The CDR3 loop spans 13 amino acids. The DNA of the CDR3 is TGTGCCAGCAGCTTACCCACCCAGGCCCAAGCTTTCTTT. It codes for CASSLPTQAQAFF.

The chain is built from TRBV11-2 and TRBJ2-7; maybe TRBD1 (6 bases). Trimming took 3 bases from V and 0 from J, leaving 9 bases between them. Per germline, CDR1 SGHAT and CDR2 FQNNGV. The CDR3 extends over 14 amino acids. CDR3 coding DNA: TGTGCCAGCAGCTTCGGACAGTTCTCCTACGAGCAGTACTTC. Amino acid sequence: CASSFGQFSYEQYF.

This clone has just a few counts. CDR3 sequence (DNA): TGTGCCAGCAGCTTATTATCAGGGGGAGAGACCCAGTACTTC. It yields the protein CASSLLSGGETQYF. V and J are TRBV7-9 and TRBJ2-5; TRBD1 aligns across 7 bases. Germline assignment: CDR1 SEHNR and CDR2 FQNEAQ (reference sequence). Trimming at V came to 2 bases and at J to 4 bases, leaving 4 bases not matched to a gene. The CDR3 loop spans 14 amino acids. Using reference TRBV7-9 and TRBJ2-5 for the parts outside the CDR3, the full variable domain is DTGVSQNPRHKITKRGQNVTFRCDPISEHNRLYWYRQTLGQGPEFLTYFQNEAQLEKSRLLSDRFSAERPKGSFSTLEIQRTEQGDSAMYLCASSLLSGGETQYFGPGTRLLVL.

In its sample, this clone was seen once. Written as DNA, the CDR3 is TGTGCCAGCAGTCCGGGGGACAGGGGATCGGACGAGCAGTACTTC. This codes for CASSPGDRGSDEQYF. The chain couples TRBV28 to TRBJ2-7, with 10 positions matching TRBD1. This CDR3 spans 15 amino acids. The germline gives CDR1 MDHEN, CDR2 SYDVKM. The J segment lost 5 bases and the V segment lost 5 bases, leaving 9 bases of the junction unmatched.

The chain links TRBV9 to TRBJ1-4; perhaps TRBD1 as D (5 bases). CDR3 length equals 15 residues. V was shortened by 6 bases and J by 7 bases, with 19 bases between the two germline ends. Germline V CDR1 and CDR2: SGDLS, YYNGEE. The CDR3 reads CASIRLSGQGEKLFF. Here the CDR3 DNA reads TGTGCCAGCATACGTCTATCCGGGCAGGGTGAAAAACTGTTTTTT.

The V call is TRBV6-5, the J call TRBJ1-1, with D possibly TRBD1 on 6 matching bases. Germline CDR1 and CDR2: MNHEY and SVGAGI. Between the trimmed V and J ends, which lost 5 bases and 4 bases, there was a span of 17 bases. The CDR3 loop spans 15 amino acids. DNA for the CDR3: TGTGCCAGCAGTCCATCCAGGGGAAGCGGCACTGAAGCTTTCTTT. It encodes CASSPSRGSGTEAFF.